This TCR beta chain is drawn from a study of blood T cells in healthy people across ages. A sample-barcoded 5' primer and a J-beta primer mix were used in a second PCR of roughly 6 to 12 cycles. TCRdb re-called the 5' RACE reads through MiXCR, storing one row per CDR3 protein. The table shows about 1,400,000 distinct CDR3 sequences, with approximately 40% occurring only once. Germline V gives CDR1 DFQATT, CDR2 SNEGSKA (reference sequence). The CDR3 covers 13 residues. Remarks on this clonotype: This may come from a read error, since a much larger clone is one base off.

The V gene is TRBV20-1, the J gene TRBJ2-1; D is unclear. The TCR was taken from a woman between 18 and 29 years old in good health. Sequencing was performed on blood. The DNA for the CDR3 is TGCAGTGCTAGTTCCGCTGCCTACACTGAGCAGTTCTTC. The encoded protein is CSASSAAYTEQFF.